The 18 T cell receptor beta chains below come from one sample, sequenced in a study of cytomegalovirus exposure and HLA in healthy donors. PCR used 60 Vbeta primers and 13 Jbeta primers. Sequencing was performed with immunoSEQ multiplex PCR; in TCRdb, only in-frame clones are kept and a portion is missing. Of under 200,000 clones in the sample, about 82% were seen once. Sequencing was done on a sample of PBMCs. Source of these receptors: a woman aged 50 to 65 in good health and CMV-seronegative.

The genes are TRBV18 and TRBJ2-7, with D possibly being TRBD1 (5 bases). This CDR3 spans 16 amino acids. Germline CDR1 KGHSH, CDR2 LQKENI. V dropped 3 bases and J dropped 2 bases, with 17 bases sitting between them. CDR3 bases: TGTGCCAGCTCACCGCCGGACCCAGGGATAACCTACGAGCAGTACTTC. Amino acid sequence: CASSPPDPGITYEQYF.

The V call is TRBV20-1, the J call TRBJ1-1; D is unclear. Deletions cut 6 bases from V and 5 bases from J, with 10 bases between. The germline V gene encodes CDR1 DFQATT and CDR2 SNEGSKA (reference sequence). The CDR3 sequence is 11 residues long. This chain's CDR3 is CSALGGTEAFF. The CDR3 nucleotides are TGCAGTGCGCTGGGAGGGACTGAAGCTTTCTTT.

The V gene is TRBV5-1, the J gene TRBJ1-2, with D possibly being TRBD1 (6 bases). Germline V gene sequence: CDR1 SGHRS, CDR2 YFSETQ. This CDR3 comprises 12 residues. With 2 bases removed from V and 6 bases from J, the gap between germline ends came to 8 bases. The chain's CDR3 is CASSLSGDGYTF. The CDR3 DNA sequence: TGCGCCAGCAGCTTATCAGGGGATGGCTACACCTTC.

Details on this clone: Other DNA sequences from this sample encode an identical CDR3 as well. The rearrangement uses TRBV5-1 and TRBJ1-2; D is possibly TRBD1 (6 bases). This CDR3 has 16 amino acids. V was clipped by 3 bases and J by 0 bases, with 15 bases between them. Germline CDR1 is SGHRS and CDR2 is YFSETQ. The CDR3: CASSSRTELTNYGYTF. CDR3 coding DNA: TGCGCCAGCAGCTCCCGGACAGAACTTACTAACTATGGCTACACCTTC.

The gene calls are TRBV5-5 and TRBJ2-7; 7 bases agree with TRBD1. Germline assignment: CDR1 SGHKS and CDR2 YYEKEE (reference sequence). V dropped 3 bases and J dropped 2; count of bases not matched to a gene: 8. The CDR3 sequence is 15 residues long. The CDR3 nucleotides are TGTGCCAGCAGCTACTCCGGGACAGTAACCTACGAGCAGTACTTC. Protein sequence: CASSYSGTVTYEQYF.

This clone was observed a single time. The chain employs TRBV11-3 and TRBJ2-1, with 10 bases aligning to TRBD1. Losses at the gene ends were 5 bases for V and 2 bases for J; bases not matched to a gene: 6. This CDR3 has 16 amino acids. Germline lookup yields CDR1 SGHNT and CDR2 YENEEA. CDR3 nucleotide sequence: TGTGCCAGCAGCCCGAGGGGACAGGGGACCTACAATGAGCAGTTCTTC. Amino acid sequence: CASSPRGQGTYNEQFF.

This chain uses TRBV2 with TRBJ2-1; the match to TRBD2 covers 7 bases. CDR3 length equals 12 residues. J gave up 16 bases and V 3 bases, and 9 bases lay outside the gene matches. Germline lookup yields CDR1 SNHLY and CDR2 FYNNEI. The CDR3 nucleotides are TGTGCCAGCAGTGATACCGGGACTAACCTTTTCTTC. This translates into CASSDTGTNLFF.

As DNA, the CDR3 is TGTGCCAGCAGTTTAATGTCGGACAGGTACACTGAAGCTTTCTTT. Residues: CASSLMSDRYTEAFF. The chain employs TRBV28 and TRBJ1-1; 7 nucleotides line up with TRBD1. This CDR3 contains 15 residues. Losses at the gene ends were 2 bases for V and 3 bases for J; bases not matched to a gene: 6. The germline V gene encodes CDR1 MDHEN and CDR2 SYDVKM.

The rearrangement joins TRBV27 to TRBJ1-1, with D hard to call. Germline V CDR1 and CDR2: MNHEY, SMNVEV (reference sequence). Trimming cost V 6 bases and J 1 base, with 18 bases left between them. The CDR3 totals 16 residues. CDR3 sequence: CASSALGEGGNTEAFF. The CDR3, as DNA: TGTGCCAGCAGCGCCTTGGGAGAGGGAGGGAACACTGAAGCTTTCTTT.

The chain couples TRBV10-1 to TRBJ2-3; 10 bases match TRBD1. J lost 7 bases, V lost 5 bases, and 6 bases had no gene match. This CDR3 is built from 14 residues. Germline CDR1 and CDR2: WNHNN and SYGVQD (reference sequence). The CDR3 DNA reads TGCGCCAGCAGTCCGGGACAGGGGACAAATACGCAGTATTTT. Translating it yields CASSPGQGTNTQYF.

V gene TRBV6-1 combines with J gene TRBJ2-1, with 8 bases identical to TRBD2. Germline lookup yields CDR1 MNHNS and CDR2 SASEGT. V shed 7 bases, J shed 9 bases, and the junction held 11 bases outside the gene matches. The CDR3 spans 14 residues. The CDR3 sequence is CASNVLAGGIEQFF. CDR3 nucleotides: TGTGCCAGCAACGTGCTAGCGGGTGGGATTGAGCAGTTCTTC.

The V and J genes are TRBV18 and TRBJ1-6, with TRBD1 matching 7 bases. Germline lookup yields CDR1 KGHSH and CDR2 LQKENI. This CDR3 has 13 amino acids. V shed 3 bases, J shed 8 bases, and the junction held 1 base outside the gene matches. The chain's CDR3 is CASSPQGDSPLHF. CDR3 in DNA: TGTGCCAGCTCACCGCAGGGGGATTCACCCCTCCACTTT.

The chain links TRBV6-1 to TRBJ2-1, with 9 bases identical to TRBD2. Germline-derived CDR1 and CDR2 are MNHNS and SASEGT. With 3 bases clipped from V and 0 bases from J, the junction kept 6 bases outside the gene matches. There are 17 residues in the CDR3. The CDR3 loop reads CASSDQAGGPSYNEQFF. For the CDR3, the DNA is TGTGCCAGCAGTGACCAAGCGGGAGGCCCCTCCTACAATGAGCAGTTCTTC.

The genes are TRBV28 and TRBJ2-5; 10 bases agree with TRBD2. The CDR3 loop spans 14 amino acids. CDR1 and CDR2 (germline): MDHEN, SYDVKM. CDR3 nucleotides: TGTGCTGTCGAAGCGGGAGGGCCCAAGAAGACCCAGTACTTC. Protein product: CAVEAGGPKKTQYF.

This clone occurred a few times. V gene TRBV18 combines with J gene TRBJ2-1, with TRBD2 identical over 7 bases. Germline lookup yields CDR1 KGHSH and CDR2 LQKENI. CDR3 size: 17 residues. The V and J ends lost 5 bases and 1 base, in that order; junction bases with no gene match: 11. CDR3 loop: CASSVQSGKGSYNEQFF. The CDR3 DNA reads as TGTGCCAGCTCAGTCCAAAGCGGGAAGGGTTCCTACAATGAGCAGTTCTTC.

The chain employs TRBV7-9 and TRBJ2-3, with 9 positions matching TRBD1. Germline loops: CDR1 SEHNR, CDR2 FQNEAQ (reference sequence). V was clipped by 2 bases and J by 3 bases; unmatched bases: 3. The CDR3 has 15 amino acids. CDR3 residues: CASSLNRGQTDTQYF. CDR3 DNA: TGTGCCAGCAGCTTAAACAGGGGGCAGACAGATACGCAGTATTTT. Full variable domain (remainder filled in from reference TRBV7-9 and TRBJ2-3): DTGVSQNPRHKITKRGQNVTFRCDPISEHNRLYWYRQTLGQGPEFLTYFQNEAQLEKSRLLSDRFSAERPKGSFSTLEIQRTEQGDSAMYLCASSLNRGQTDTQYFGPGTRLTVL.

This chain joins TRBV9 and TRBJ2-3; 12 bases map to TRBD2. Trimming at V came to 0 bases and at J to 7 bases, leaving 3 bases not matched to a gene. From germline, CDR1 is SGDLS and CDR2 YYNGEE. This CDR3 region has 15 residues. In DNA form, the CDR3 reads TGTGCCAGCAGCGTAGACACTAGCGGGAGGTATACGCAGTATTTT. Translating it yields CASSVDTSGRYTQYF.

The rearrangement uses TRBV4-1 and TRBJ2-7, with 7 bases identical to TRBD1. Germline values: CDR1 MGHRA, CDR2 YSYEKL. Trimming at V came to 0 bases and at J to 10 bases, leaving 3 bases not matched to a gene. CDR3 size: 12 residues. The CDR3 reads CASSQDGTVQYF. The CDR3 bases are TGCGCCAGCAGCCAAGATGGGACAGTACAGTACTTC.